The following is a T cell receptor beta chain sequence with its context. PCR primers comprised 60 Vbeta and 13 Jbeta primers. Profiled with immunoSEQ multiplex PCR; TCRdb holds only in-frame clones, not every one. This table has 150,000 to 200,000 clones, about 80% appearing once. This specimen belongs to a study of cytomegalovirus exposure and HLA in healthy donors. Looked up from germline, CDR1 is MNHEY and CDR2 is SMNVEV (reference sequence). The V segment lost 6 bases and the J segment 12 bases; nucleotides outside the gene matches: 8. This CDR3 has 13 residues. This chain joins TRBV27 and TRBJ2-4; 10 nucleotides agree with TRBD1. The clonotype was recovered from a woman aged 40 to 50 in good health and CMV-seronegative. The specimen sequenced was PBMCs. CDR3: CASRGQGWDSQYF. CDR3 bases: TGTGCCAGCAGGGGACAGGGGTGGGACAGTCAGTACTTC.